This is a list of T cell receptor beta chains from one sample in a study of cytomegalovirus exposure and HLA in healthy donors. Assay: immunoSEQ multiplex PCR; the TCRdb copy retains only in-frame clones and omits some. The sample yields about 140,000 clones, around four fifths seen once. The sample consisted of PBMCs. The receptors derive from a man aged 25-45 years in good health and CMV-seropositive. Each CDR3 is given with its conserved first and last residue. The D gene is left open where the match is weak. Size values are once, few and many counts, or a class for expanded clones, and some rows have none.

>NA|TRBJ1-2|TRBV21-1|NA
CASSKEGQGLIYGYTF
TGTGCCAGCAGCAAGGAGGGGCAGGGCCTAATCTATGGCTACACCTTC
>NA|TRBJ2-3|TRBV5-4|NA
CASSPPPKGVTDTQYF
TGTGCCAGCAGCCCGCCCCCTAAAGGGGTCACAGATACGCAGTATTTT
>NA|TRBJ2-1|TRBV7-9|TRBD2
CASSSPSGEQFF
TGTGCCAGCAGCTCGCCTAGCGGTGAGCAGTTCTTC
>NA|TRBJ2-3|TRBV7-2|TRBD1
CASSFKDRGKGTDTQYF
TGTGCCAGCAGCTTCAAGGACAGGGGGAAGGGAACAGATACGCAGTATTTT
>NA|TRBJ1-2|TRBV19|NA
CATAYGHGANYGYTF
TGTGCCACTGCCTATGGGCACGGGGCTAACTATGGCTACACCTTC
>NA|TRBJ2-1|TRBV11-2|NA
CASSQGEDIGKQFF
TGTGCCAGCAGCCAAGGGGAGGACATAGGTAAGCAGTTCTTC
>NA|TRBJ2-1|TRBV19|TRBD2
CASSMRLAGGNEQFF
TGTGCCAGTAGTATGCGGCTAGCGGGTGGTAATGAGCAGTTCTTC
>NA|TRBJ2-5|TRBV10-3|NA
CAISYEGQETQYF
TGTGCCATCAGTTACGAGGGTCAAGAGACCCAGTACTTC
>once|TRBJ1-5|TRBV19|NA
CASSLGPLRPQHF
TGTGCCAGTAGTTTGGGGCCCCTTAGGCCCCAGCATTTT
>few|TRBJ1-1|TRBV5-8|NA
CASSLKLTEAFF
TGTGCCAGCAGCTTGAAGCTCACTGAAGCTTTCTTT
>once|TRBJ1-6|TRBV6-6|NA
CASSYEGSESPLHF
TGTGCCAGCAGTTACGAGGGTTCCGAATCACCCCTCCACTTT
>NA|TRBJ2-1|TRBV7-2|TRBD2
CASSLAPAGVGEQFF
TGTGCCAGCAGCTTAGCACCAGCGGGAGTTGGTGAGCAGTTCTTC
>NA|TRBJ2-7|TRBV7-6|TRBD2
CASSYSGVDDEQYF
TGTGCCAGCAGTTATAGCGGGGTGGACGACGAGCAGTACTTC
>NA|TRBJ2-1|TRBV6-6|TRBD2
CASRFGTSEYNEQFF
TGTGCCAGCAGATTCGGGACTAGCGAGTACAATGAGCAGTTCTTC
>NA|TRBJ2-2|TRBV28|NA
CASSFWSLNTGELFF
TGTGCCAGCAGTTTCTGGAGCTTGAACACCGGGGAGCTGTTTTTT
>NA|TRBJ2-7|TRBV19|NA
CASSIGSRSSYEQYF
TGTGCCAGTAGTATAGGCTCAAGGAGCTCCTACGAGCAGTACTTC
>once|TRBJ1-1|TRBV12-5|NA
CASGLGQNQAFF
TGTGCTAGTGGTTTGGGACAGAATCAAGCTTTCTTT
>NA|TRBJ2-1|TRBV27|NA
CASSLGGNEQFF
TGTGCCAGCAGTCTCGGAGGCAATGAGCAGTTCTTC
>few|TRBJ1-2|TRBV19|NA
CASSSTQGTRGYTF
TGTGCCAGTAGTTCAACGCAGGGGACGCGCGGCTACACCTTC
>NA|TRBJ2-1|TRBV5-1|TRBD2
CASRTSGDNEQFF
TGCGCCAGCAGAACTAGCGGGGACAATGAGCAGTTCTTC
>NA|TRBJ2-2|TRBV7-9|NA
CASSFGVNTGELFF
TGTGCCAGCAGCTTCGGGGTCAACACCGGGGAGCTGTTTTTT
>NA|TRBJ2-7|TRBV6-5|NA
CASRPDSREQYF
TGTGCCAGCAGGCCCGACAGTCGCGAGCAGTACTTC
>NA|TRBJ2-1|TRBV7-6|TRBD1
CASSLQGAYEQFF
TGTGCCAGCAGCTTACAGGGGGCGTATGAGCAGTTCTTC
>NA|TRBJ2-3|TRBV19|TRBD1
CASSMDRGTDTQYF
TGTGCCAGTAGTATGGACAGGGGCACAGATACGCAGTATTTT
>NA|TRBJ2-1|TRBV5-1|TRBD2
CASSLESGAYNEQFF
TGCGCCAGCAGCTTGGAAAGCGGGGCCTACAATGAGCAGTTCTTC
>NA|TRBJ2-7|TRBV9|NA
CASSVGGDLSYEQYF
TGTGCCAGCAGCGTAGGGGGGGACTTATCCTACGAGCAGTACTTC
>many|TRBJ2-7|TRBV28|TRBD2
CASSIPGAGGVYEQYF
TGTGCCAGCAGTATACCCGGCGCGGGGGGCGTCTACGAGCAGTACTTC
>few|TRBJ2-3|TRBV5-6|NA
CASSLAYSLELSTDTQYF
TGTGCCAGCAGCTTGGCATATTCGCTAGAACTGTCCACAGATACGCAGTATTTT
>NA|TRBJ2-1|TRBV7-8|TRBD2
CASSTLAGDYNEQFF
TGTGCCAGCAGCACCTTAGCGGGAGATTACAATGAGCAGTTCTTC
>NA|TRBJ1-3|TRBV27|NA
CASSSTGSSGNTIYF
TGTGCCAGCAGTTCAACAGGATCCTCTGGAAACACCATATATTTT
>NA|TRBJ1-2|TRBV4-2|NA
CASSQEEGLGYGYTF
TGTGCCAGCAGCCAAGAGGAGGGGCTCGGGTATGGCTACACCTTC
>NA|TRBJ2-7|TRBV6-1|NA
CASSEREVFEQYF
TGTGCCAGCAGTGAGCGGGAAGTCTTCGAGCAGTACTTC
>NA|TRBJ2-1|TRBV4-1|NA
CASTREHNEQFF
TGCGCCAGCACGAGGGAGCACAATGAGCAGTTCTTC
>once|TRBJ2-5|TRBV7-9|NA
CASSLGLGAETQYF
TGTGCCAGCAGCTTAGGACTAGGGGCAGAGACCCAGTACTTC
>NA|TRBJ1-1|TRBV11-3|NA
CASSLQENTEAFF
TGTGCCAGCAGCCTACAGGAGAACACTGAAGCTTTCTTT
>NA|TRBJ2-1|TRBV5-4|NA
CASSRPGGRAYNEQFF
TGTGCCAGCAGCCGTCCCGGGGGGCGAGCCTACAATGAGCAGTTCTTC
>once|TRBJ2-5|TRBV10-2|NA
CASFSGVQETQYF
TGCGCCAGTTTCTCCGGGGTCCAAGAGACCCAGTACTTC
>NA|TRBJ1-4|TRBV11-2|NA
CASSLGLATNEKLFF
TGTGCCAGCAGCTTAGGACTTGCAACTAATGAAAAACTGTTTTTT
>NA|TRBJ2-3|TRBV6-5|TRBD2
CASSGLKRGTDTQYF
TGTGCCAGCAGTGGCCTCAAGCGGGGGACAGATACGCAGTATTTT
>NA|TRBJ1-2|TRBV5-1|NA
CASRSEGVFDGYTF
TGCGCCAGCAGGAGCGAGGGGGTATTCGATGGCTACACCTTC
>NA|TRBJ1-6|TRBV7-9|TRBD1
CASSRSDRGTYNSPLHF
TGTGCCAGCAGCCGCTCGGACAGGGGGACCTATAATTCACCCCTCCACTTT
>NA|TRBJ1-5|TRBV28|NA
CASSPDTYSNQPQHF
TGTGCCAGCAGTCCAGACACATATAGCAATCAGCCCCAGCATTTT
>NA|TRBJ2-5|TRBV18|NA
CASSPAPGAQETQYF
TGTGCCAGCTCACCAGCCCCAGGGGCCCAAGAGACCCAGTACTTC
>NA|TRBJ2-7|TRBV28|TRBD1
CASSSPRTGNYEQYF
TGTGCCAGCAGTTCCCCCCGGACAGGGAATTACGAGCAGTACTTC
>NA|TRBJ1-3|TRBV11-2|NA
CASSLVPVRNTIYF
TGTGCCAGCAGCTTAGTTCCGGTTAGAAACACCATATATTTT
>NA|TRBJ2-5|TRBV6-5|TRBD1
CASSYGTGVGETQYF
TGTGCCAGCAGTTATGGGACAGGGGTTGGCGAGACCCAGTACTTC
>NA|TRBJ2-7|TRBV28|TRBD2
CASSLPTSGAGEQYF
TGTGCCAGCAGCCTTCCTACTAGCGGGGCGGGCGAGCAGTACTTC
>NA|TRBJ2-1|TRBV5-4|TRBD2
CASSFPSGTYNEQFF
TGTGCCAGCAGCTTCCCTAGCGGCACTTACAATGAGCAGTTCTTC
>NA|TRBJ2-3|TRBV2|TRBD2
CASLPYSTSGSTDTQYF
TGTGCCAGCCTACCCTACTCGACTAGCGGGAGCACAGATACGCAGTATTTT
>NA|TRBJ1-2|TRBV25-1|TRBD1
CASSELRQGSYGYTF
TGTGCCAGCAGTGAATTAAGACAGGGATCTTATGGCTACACCTTC
>NA|TRBJ2-4|TRBV6-5|TRBD1
CASRLEGTGEHIQYF
TGTGCCAGCCGCCTCGAGGGGACAGGGGAACACATTCAGTACTTC
>NA|TRBJ2-2|TRBV2|TRBD2
CASTEGIAGVNTGELFF
TGTGCCAGCACCGAGGGGATAGCGGGGGTTAACACCGGGGAGCTGTTTTTT
>NA|TRBJ2-3|TRBV2|TRBD2
CASRGLAGGPTDTQYF
TGTGCCAGCAGAGGACTAGCGGGGGGGCCAACAGATACGCAGTATTTT
>NA|TRBJ2-3|TRBV11-2|TRBD2
CASSSTGTNTDTQYF
TGTGCCAGCAGCTCTACCGGGACTAACACAGATACGCAGTATTTT
>NA|TRBJ1-1|TRBV7-9|TRBD1
CASSSDWGQLNTEAFF
TGTGCCAGCAGCTCCGACTGGGGACAGCTGAACACTGAAGCTTTCTTT